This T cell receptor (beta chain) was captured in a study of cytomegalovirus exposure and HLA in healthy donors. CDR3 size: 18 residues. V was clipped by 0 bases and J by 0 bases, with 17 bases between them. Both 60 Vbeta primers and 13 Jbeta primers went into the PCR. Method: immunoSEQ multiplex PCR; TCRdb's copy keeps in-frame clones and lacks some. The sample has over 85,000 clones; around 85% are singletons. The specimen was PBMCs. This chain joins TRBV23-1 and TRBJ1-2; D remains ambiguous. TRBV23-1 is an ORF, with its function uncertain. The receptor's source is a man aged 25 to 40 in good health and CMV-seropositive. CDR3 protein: CASSQSIGATPANYGYTF. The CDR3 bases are TGCGCCAGCAGTCAATCTATCGGCGCGACACCAGCTAACTATGGCTACACCTTC.